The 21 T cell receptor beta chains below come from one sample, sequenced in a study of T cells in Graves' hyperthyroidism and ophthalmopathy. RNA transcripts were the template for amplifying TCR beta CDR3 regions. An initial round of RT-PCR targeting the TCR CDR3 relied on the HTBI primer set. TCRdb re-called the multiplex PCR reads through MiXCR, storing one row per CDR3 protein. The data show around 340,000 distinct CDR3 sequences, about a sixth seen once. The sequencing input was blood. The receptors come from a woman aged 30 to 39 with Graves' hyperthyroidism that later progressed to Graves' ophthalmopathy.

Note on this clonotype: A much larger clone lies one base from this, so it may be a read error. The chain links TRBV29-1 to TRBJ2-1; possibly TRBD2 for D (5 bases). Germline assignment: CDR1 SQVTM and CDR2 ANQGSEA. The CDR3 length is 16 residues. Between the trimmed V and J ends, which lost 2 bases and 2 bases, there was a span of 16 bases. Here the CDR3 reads CSVEIAATGTYNEQFF. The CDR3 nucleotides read TGCAGCGTTGAAATAGCCGCTACGGGAACCTACAATGAGCAGTTCTTC.

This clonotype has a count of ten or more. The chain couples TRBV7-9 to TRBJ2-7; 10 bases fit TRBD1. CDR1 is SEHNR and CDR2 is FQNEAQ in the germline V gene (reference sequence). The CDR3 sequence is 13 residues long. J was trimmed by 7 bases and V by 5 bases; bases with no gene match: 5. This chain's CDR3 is CASSMDRGWEQYF. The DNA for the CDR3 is TGTGCCAGCAGCATGGACAGGGGGTGGGAGCAGTACTTC.

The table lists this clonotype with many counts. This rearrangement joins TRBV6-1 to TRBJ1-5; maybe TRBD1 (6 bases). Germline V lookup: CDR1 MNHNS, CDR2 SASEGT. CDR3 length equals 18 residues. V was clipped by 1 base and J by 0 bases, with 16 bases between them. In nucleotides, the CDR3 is TGTGCCAGCAGTGAAGGACAGGCCCGAGAGGATAGCAATCAGCCCCAGCATTTT. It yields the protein CASSEGQAREDSNQPQHF.

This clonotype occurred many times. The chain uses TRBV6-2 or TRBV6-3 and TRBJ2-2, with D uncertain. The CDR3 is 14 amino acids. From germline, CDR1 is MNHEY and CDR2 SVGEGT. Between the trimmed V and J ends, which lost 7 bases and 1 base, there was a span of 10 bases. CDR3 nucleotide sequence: TGTGCCAGCACCTCAGAGATGAACACCGGGGAGCTGTTTTTT. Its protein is CASTSEMNTGELFF.

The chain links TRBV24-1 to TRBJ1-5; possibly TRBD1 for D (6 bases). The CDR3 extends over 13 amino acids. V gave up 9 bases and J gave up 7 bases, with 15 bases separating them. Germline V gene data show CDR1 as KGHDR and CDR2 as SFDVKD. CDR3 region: CATEDRLEQPQHF. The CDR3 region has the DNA TGTGCCACCGAAGACAGGTTGGAACAGCCCCAGCATTTT.

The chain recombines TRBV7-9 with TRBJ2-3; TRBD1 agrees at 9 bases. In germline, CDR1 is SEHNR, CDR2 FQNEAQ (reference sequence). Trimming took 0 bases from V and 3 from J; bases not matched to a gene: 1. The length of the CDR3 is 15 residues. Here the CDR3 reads CASSLAQGATDTQYF. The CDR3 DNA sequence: TGTGCCAGCAGCTTAGCACAGGGGGCTACAGATACGCAGTATTTT.

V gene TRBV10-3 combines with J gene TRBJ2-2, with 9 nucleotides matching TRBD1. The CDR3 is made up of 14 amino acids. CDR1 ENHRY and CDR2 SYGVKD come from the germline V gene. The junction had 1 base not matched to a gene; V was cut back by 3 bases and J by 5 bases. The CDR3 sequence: CAISEQGATGELFF. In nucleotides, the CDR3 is TGTGCCATCAGTGAACAGGGGGCGACCGGGGAGCTGTTTTTT.

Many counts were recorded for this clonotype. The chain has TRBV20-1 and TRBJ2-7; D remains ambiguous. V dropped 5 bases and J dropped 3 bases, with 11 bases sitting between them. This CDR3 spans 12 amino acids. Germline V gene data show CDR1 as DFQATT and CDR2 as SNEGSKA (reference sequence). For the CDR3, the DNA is TGCAGTGCTCGAGGACGGCTCTACGAGCAGTACTTC. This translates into CSARGRLYEQYF.

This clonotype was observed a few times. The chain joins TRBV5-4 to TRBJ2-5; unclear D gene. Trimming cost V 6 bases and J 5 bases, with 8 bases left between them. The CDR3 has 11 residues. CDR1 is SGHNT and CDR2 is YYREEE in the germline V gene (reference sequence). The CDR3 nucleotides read TGTGCCAGCACCCAGCGCGAGACCCAGTACTTC. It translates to CASTQRETQYF.

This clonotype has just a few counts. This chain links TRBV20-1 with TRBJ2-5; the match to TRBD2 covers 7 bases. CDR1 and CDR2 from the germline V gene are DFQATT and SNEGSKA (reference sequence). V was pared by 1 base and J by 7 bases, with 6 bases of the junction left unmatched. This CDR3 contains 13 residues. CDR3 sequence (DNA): TGCAGTGCTAGAGTTGCGGGGGTGGGGACCCAGTACTTC. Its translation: CSARVAGVGTQYF.

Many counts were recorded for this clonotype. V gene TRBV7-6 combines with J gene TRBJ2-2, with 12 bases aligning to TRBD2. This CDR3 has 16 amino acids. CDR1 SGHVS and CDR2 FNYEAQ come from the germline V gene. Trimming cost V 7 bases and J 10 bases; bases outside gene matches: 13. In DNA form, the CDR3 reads TGTGCCAGCACTCCAGACGCTAGCGGGAGGGCCCAGGAGCTGTTTTTT. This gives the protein CASTPDASGRAQELFF.

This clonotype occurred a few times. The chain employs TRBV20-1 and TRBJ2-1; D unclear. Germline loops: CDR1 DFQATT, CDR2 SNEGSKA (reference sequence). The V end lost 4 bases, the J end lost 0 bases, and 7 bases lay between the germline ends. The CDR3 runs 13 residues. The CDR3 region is CSATGFSYNEQFF. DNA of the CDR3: TGCAGTGCTACCGGGTTCTCCTACAATGAGCAGTTCTTC.

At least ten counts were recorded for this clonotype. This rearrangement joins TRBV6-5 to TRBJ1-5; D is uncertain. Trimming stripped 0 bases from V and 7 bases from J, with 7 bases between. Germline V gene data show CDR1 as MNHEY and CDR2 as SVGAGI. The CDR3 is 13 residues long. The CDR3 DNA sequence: TGTGCCAGCAGTTACTCGGGGAGGCAGCCCCAGCATTTT. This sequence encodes CASSYSGRQPQHF.

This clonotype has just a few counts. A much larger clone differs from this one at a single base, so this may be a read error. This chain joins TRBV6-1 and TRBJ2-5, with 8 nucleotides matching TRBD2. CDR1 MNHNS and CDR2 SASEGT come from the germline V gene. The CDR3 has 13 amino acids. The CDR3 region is CVSRVGGVETQYF. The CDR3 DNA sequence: TGTGTCAGCAGAGTCGGGGGGGTGGAGACCCAGTACTTC.

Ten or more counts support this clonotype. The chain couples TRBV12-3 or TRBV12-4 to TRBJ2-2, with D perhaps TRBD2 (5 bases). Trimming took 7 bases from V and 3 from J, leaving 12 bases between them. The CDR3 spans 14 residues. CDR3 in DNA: TGTGCCAGCAAGGAGGCCACCTACACCGGGGAGCTGTTTTTT. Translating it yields CASKEATYTGELFF.

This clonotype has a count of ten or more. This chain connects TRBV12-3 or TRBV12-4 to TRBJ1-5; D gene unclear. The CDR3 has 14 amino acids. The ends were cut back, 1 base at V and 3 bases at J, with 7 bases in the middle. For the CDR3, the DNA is TGTGCCAGCAGTTTAGTGGCGTACAATCAGCCCCAGCATTTT. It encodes CASSLVAYNQPQHF.

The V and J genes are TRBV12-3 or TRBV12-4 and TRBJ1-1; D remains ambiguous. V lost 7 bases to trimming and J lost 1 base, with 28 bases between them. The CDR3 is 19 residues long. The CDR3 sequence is CASTLGVSNQPQPNTEAFF. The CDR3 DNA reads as TGTGCCAGCACCCTCGGGGTTAGCAATCAGCCCCAGCCGAACACTGAAGCTTTCTTT.

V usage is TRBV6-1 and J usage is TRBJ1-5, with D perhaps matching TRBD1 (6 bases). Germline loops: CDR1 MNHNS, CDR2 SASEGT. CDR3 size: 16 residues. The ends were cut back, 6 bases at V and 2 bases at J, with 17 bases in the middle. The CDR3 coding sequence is TGTGCCAGCAGCCCACGAGGGGGGGGCTGCAATCAGCCCCAGCATTTT. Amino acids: CASSPRGGGCNQPQHF.

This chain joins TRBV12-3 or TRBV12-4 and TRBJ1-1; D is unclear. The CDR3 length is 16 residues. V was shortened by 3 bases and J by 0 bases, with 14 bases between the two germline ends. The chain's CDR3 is CASSLKGLHMNTEAFF. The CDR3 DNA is TGTGCCAGCAGTTTGAAGGGCCTCCACATGAACACTGAAGCTTTCTTT.

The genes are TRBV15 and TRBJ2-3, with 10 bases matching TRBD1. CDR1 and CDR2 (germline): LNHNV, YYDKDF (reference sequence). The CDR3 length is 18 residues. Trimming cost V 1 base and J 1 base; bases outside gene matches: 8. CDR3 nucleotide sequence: TGTGCCACCAGCAGAGGAGGATTGGGACAGGGGCGCACAGATACGCAGTATTTT. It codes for CATSRGGLGQGRTDTQYF.

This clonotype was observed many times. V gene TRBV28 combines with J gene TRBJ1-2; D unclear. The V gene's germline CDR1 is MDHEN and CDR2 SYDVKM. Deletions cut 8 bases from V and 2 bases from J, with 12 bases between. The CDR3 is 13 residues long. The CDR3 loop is CASRDPNNYGYTF. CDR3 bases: TGTGCCAGCCGGGATCCGAACAACTATGGCTACACCTTC.